These 19 T cell receptor beta chains originate from one sample sequenced in a study of T cells in Graves' hyperthyroidism and ophthalmopathy. Amplified TCR beta CDR3 regions derived from RNA transcripts. A set of HTBI primers served as the primers for a first-round RT-PCR of the TCR CDR3. TCRdb recomputed calls from the multiplex PCR reads with MiXCR, one row per CDR3 protein. This table holds over 300,000 distinct CDR3 sequences, 11% to 15% found once. The specimen sequenced was blood. The receptors stem from a woman aged 55-69 years with Graves' hyperthyroidism.

The rearrangement links TRBV6-1 to TRBJ2-5, with D maybe TRBD2 (7 bases). The CDR3 extends over 15 amino acids. From germline, CDR1 is MNHNS and CDR2 SASEGT. The germline V and J ends were trimmed by 6 bases and 0 bases, with 14 bases remaining between them. The CDR3 here is CASSPGGPYQETQYF. For the CDR3, the DNA is TGTGCCAGCAGCCCCGGGGGGCCCTACCAAGAGACCCAGTACTTC.

This clonotype occurred many times. The chain combines TRBV12-3 or TRBV12-4 with TRBJ2-7; no firm D call. CDR3 length: 15 residues. Trimming left V 6 bases short and J 3 bases short, with 18 bases between. This CDR3 reads CASSPPGRVNYEQYF. The CDR3 nucleotides read TGTGCCAGCAGCCCACCCGGACGGGTGAACTACGAGCAGTACTTC.

In this sample, this clonotype turned up many times. The chain has TRBV3-1 and TRBJ2-7; 7 nucleotides line up with TRBD1. This CDR3 has 14 amino acids. With 4 bases clipped from V and 4 bases from J, the junction kept 7 bases outside the gene matches. In germline, CDR1 is LGHDT, CDR2 YNNKEL (reference sequence). The chain's CDR3 is CASSPQGVGYEQYF. The CDR3 coding sequence is TGTGCCAGCAGCCCCCAGGGGGTCGGATACGAGCAGTACTTC.

This clonotype was detected only a few times. The chain links TRBV6-1 to TRBJ1-4, with 8 bases fitting TRBD1. Per germline, CDR1 MNHNS and CDR2 SASEGT. This CDR3 spans 16 amino acids. The V and J ends lost 2 bases and 8 bases, in that order; junction bases with no gene match: 10. The CDR3 here is CASSEMGQVLREKLFF. The CDR3 DNA reads as TGTGCCAGCAGTGAAATGGGACAGGTCTTGCGGGAAAAACTGTTTTTT.

This clonotype was recorded many times. The chain employs TRBV6-5 and TRBJ2-2, with no clear D. With 2 bases removed from V and 0 bases from J, the gap between germline ends came to 4 bases. The CDR3 spans 14 residues. CDR1 and CDR2 from the germline V gene are MNHEY and SVGAGI. The CDR3 region is CASSYRANTGELFF. Written as DNA, the CDR3 is TGTGCCAGCAGTTACAGGGCGAACACCGGGGAGCTGTTTTTT.

This clonotype showed up many times. The gene calls are TRBV18 and TRBJ2-5, with D perhaps matching TRBD2 (6 bases). The germline V and J ends were trimmed by 2 bases and 1 base, with 8 bases remaining between them. The CDR3 is 14 amino acids. CDR1 is KGHSH, CDR2 LQKENI, per germline. The CDR3, as DNA: TGTGCCAGCTCACCATCTAGCGCCCAAGAGACCCAGTACTTC. Translating it yields CASSPSSAQETQYF.

The count of this clonotype is one. The rearrangement joins TRBV7-8 to TRBJ2-5; 8 nucleotides align to TRBD2. The CDR3 loop spans 13 amino acids. After removal of 7 bases from V and 11 bases from J, the junction contained 12 bases not matched to a gene. Germline CDR1 is SGHVS and CDR2 is FQNEAQ. CDR3 bases: TGTGCCAGCAACGCCGGGACTAGTTCCGTTCAGTACTTC. Encoded protein: CASNAGTSSVQYF.

This clonotype has ten or more counts. The chain couples TRBV6-2 or TRBV6-3 to TRBJ2-5; 7 bases fit TRBD1. The germline V gene has CDR1 MNHEY and CDR2 SVGEGT. V lost 6 bases and J lost 4; bases outside the gene matches: 2. This CDR3 has 12 amino acids. The DNA of the CDR3 is TGTGCCAGCAGACAGGGGACAGAGACCCAGTACTTC. It translates to CASRQGTETQYF.

The rearrangement links TRBV7-9 to TRBJ2-1, with TRBD2 matching over 7 bases. V lost 1 base and J lost 8; bases outside the gene matches: 2. This CDR3 is built from 13 residues. The germline V gene encodes CDR1 SEHNR and CDR2 FQNEAQ (reference sequence). The CDR3 sequence is CASSLGGGDEQFF. CDR3 nucleotides: TGTGCCAGCAGCTTAGGGGGGGGGGATGAGCAGTTCTTC. The whole variable domain, remainder taken from reference TRBV7-9 and TRBJ2-1, is DTGVSQNPRHKITKRGQNVTFRCDPISEHNRLYWYRQTLGQGPEFLTYFQNEAQLEKSRLLSDRFSAERPKGSFSTLEIQRTEQGDSAMYLCASSLGGGDEQFFGPGTRLTVL.

This clonotype was seen at least ten times. The chain has TRBV20-1 and TRBJ2-3, with 10 bases that match TRBD2. CDR3 length: 15 amino acids. Germline-derived CDR1 and CDR2 are DFQATT and SNEGSKA (reference sequence). Losses at the gene ends were 3 bases for V and 3 bases for J; bases not matched to a gene: 6. The CDR3, as DNA: TGCAGTGCTAGTGTAGCGGGAGGCGGTACAGATACGCAGTATTTT. Translating it yields CSASVAGGGTDTQYF.

The chain employs TRBV6-9 and TRBJ1-3, with D hard to call. Germline V lookup: CDR1 MNHGY, CDR2 SVAAGI. The CDR3 runs 14 residues. Trimming took 4 bases from V and 3 from J, leaving 10 bases between them. The CDR3 is CASSSILFGNTIYF. CDR3 DNA: TGTGCCAGCAGTTCTATCCTGTTTGGAAACACCATATATTTT.

This clonotype was observed a handful of times. This sequence joins TRBV29-1 and TRBJ2-2; D gene unclear. Germline CDR1 and CDR2: SQVTM and ANQGSEA. This CDR3 has 11 residues. Trimming shortened V by 3 bases and J by 9 bases, and 8 bases separated the two germline ends. As DNA, the CDR3 is TGCAGCGTTGATGCCTCCCGGGAGCTGTTTTTT. Amino acids: CSVDASRELFF.

As regards this clonotype: Germline and junction disagree at one end, which may indicate a read error. The chain carries TRBV7-3 and TRBJ2-7, with 7 bases fitting TRBD2. The CDR3 is 15 residues long. Germline CDR1 and CDR2: SGHTA and FQGTGA. This CDR3 is CASILTGGSSYGQYF. DNA for the CDR3: TGTGCCAGCATCTTAACGGGGGGTAGCTCCTACGGGCAGTACTTC.

This clonotype showed up many times. J is TRBJ1-1 and V is TRBV5-5; 7 bases match TRBD1. Germline trimming cut 0 bases from V and 9 bases from J; bases unmatched to any gene: 8. Germline CDR1 and CDR2: SGHKS and YYEKEE (reference sequence). This CDR3 spans 14 amino acids. DNA for the CDR3: TGTGCCAGCAGCTTGGCCTCGACAGGGCTACAAGCTTTCTTT. Protein product: CASSLASTGLQAFF. The whole variable domain, remainder taken from reference TRBV5-5 and TRBJ1-1, is DAGVTQSPTHLIKTRGQQVTLRCSPISGHKSVSWYQQVLGQGPQFIFQYYEKEERGRGNFPDRFSARQFPNYSSELNVNALLLGDSALYLCASSLASTGLQAFFGQGTRLTVV.

A few counts support this clonotype. The chain carries TRBV20-1 and TRBJ2-7; D remains unclear. The germline CDR1 and CDR2 sequences are DFQATT and SNEGSKA (reference sequence). CDR3 size: 13 residues. V was trimmed by 1 base and J by 4 bases, leaving 11 bases between them. CDR3 in amino acids: CSARGLFGYEQYF. DNA of the CDR3: TGCAGTGCTAGAGGATTATTCGGATACGAGCAGTACTTC.

The chain joins TRBV5-1 to TRBJ1-2; D not certain. Per the germline V gene, CDR1 is SGHRS and CDR2 is YFSETQ. The CDR3 is 14 amino acids. Trimming left V 0 bases short and J 0 bases short, with 6 bases between. The CDR3 DNA is TGCGCCAGCAGCTTGGAAGCAACTAACTATGGCTACACCTTC. Amino acids: CASSLEATNYGYTF. Filled out from reference TRBV5-1 and TRBJ1-2, the complete variable domain reads KAGVTQTPRYLIKTRGQQVTLSCSPISGHRSVSWYQQTPGQGLQFLFEYFSETQRNKGNFPGRFSGRQFSNSRSEMNVSTLELGDSALYLCASSLEATNYGYTFGSGTRLTVV.

This clonotype has at least ten counts. The gene calls are TRBV7-2 and TRBJ2-7, with D possibly TRBD1 on 6 matching bases. V lost 4 bases and J 3 bases, leaving 13 bases between the germline ends. CDR3 length equals 14 residues. The germline CDR1 and CDR2 sequences are SGHTA and FQGNSA. In DNA, the CDR3 is TGTGCCAGCAGCTCTAGTTCAGGGGACTACGAGCAGTACTTC. This encodes CASSSSSGDYEQYF.

This clonotype was counted ten times or more. The chain couples TRBV18 to TRBJ2-7; TRBD2 agrees at 8 bases. The CDR3 length is 17 residues. Germline lookup yields CDR1 KGHSH and CDR2 LQKENI. The ends lost 3 bases at V and 1 base at J; junction bases unmatched: 11. DNA for the CDR3: TGTGCCAGCTCACCGTTCCCTCGGGAGCGGGAGTCCTACGAGCAGTACTTC. Its translation is CASSPFPRERESYEQYF.

V is TRBV27 and J is TRBJ2-1; 8 nucleotides match TRBD2. There are 16 residues in the CDR3. Germline lookup yields CDR1 MNHEY and CDR2 SMNVEV (reference sequence). J gave up 5 bases and V 7 bases, and 13 bases lay outside the gene matches. The DNA for the CDR3 is TGTGCCAGCAAACCACTTCTAGCGGGTTGGAACAATGAGCAGTTCTTC. Translation: CASKPLLAGWNNEQFF.